Sequencing of this T cell receptor (beta chain) was carried out in a study of T cell responses to AZD1222 COVID-19 vaccine. Overall study context: Pooling covered second doses at about 4 or about 12 weeks.

The CDR3 runs to 15 residues. V gave up 5 bases and J gave up 7 bases, with 15 bases separating them. Germline values: CDR1 SEHNR, CDR2 FQNEAQ (reference sequence). A word on this clone: Its antigen is undetermined.

Some clones are missing from TCRdb's copy, which holds only in-frame ones; the method was immunoSEQ multiplex PCR. The sample shows some 130,000 clones, about 80% of them seen only once. Study observations and caveats: Spike-specific TCR breadth and depth both grew after two AZD1222 doses. Nearly half of spike-specific TCRs reportedly target variant regions that are unmutated in the B.1.351 and B.1.1.7 variants. Baseline testing showed seropositivity in only a handful of AZD1222 recipients.

The chain couples TRBV7-9 to TRBJ1-6; no clear D gene. Specimen: peripheral blood, collected on day 0 of AZD1222 vaccination. The receptor was isolated from an adult in good health. The CDR3 DNA follows: TGTGCCAGCAGCCTGGGCCGGACGGCGAATTCACCCCTCCACTTT. This gives the protein CASSLGRTANSPLHF. Looking up the rest from reference TRBV7-9 and TRBJ1-6 gives the full variable domain: DTGVSQNPRHKITKRGQNVTFRCDPISEHNRLYWYRQTLGQGPEFLTYFQNEAQLEKSRLLSDRFSAERPKGSFSTLEIQRTEQGDSAMYLCASSLGRTANSPLHFGNGTRLTVT.